This TCR beta chain stems from a study of beta chain features in type 1 diabetes. The study, taken as a whole, reports: TCRB CDR3s were moderately but significantly shorter in Type 1 diabetes patients in all four CD4+ subsets. Insertion counts at VDJ junctions were lower in type 1 diabetes patients, who also showed more deletions there.

Of note for this clone: The antigen is not known.

Over 95% purity was reached by all sorted populations. V gave up 4 bases and J gave up 2 bases, with 12 bases separating them. Germline CDR1 SGHTA, CDR2 FQGNSA. The CDR3 spans 14 residues. Since all of the isolated RNA was reverse transcribed, expressed TCRB transcripts were what got sequenced. Using immunoSEQ multiplex PCR, the repertoire was profiled, and TCRdb retains in-frame clones only, with some absent. Of some 660,000 clones in the sample, 11% to 15% were seen once. Sequencing input: naive CD4+ T cells from blood. The sequence came from a young man with type 1 diabetes. The rearrangement uses TRBV7-2 and TRBJ2-7, with a tentative D call TRBD2 (5 bases). CDR3 in amino acids: CASSSPTRAYEQYF. The CDR3, as DNA: TGTGCCAGCAGCTCGCCCACTAGAGCCTACGAGCAGTACTTC.